This TCR beta chain derives from a study of T cell responses to AZD1222 COVID-19 vaccine. The ends were cut back, 3 bases at V and 3 bases at J, with 17 bases in the middle. CDR1 and CDR2 (germline): KGHSY, FQNENV. The CDR3 loop spans 16 amino acids. A remark on this clone: Its target is unknown.

Study observations and caveats: Vaccination with two AZD1222 doses was followed by a rise in Spike-specific TCR breadth and depth.

This table comes from immunoSEQ multiplex PCR, and its TCRdb copy is limited to in-frame clones, with some not included. Among 100,000 to 150,000 clones, 85% to 90% were seen once, and the ten largest hold 6.5% to 7.5%. The chain carries TRBV16 and TRBJ1-2, with a tentative D call TRBD1 (6 bases). Specimen: peripheral blood, collected 28 days after the second AZD1222 dose. The clonotype was recovered from an adult who received the AZD1222 COVID-19 vaccine. The CDR3 DNA is TGTGCCAGCAGCCATGGGAGGGGGGCGGATGACTATGGCTACACCTTC. Translating it yields CASSHGRGADDYGYTF.